The 22 T cell receptor beta chains below come from one sample, sequenced in a study of T cells in Graves' hyperthyroidism and ophthalmopathy. RNA transcripts gave rise to amplified TCR beta CDR3 regions. HTBI primers were employed in a first-round RT-PCR of the TCR CDR3. TCRdb used MiXCR to reprocess the multiplex PCR reads, holding one entry per CDR3 protein. The sample includes some 600,000 distinct CDR3 sequences, 11% to 15% of them seen just once. The sample was blood. Receptors were obtained from a woman in her twenties or thirties with Graves' hyperthyroidism that later progressed to Graves' ophthalmopathy.

This clonotype was seen a few times. This chain links TRBV3-1 with TRBJ2-2, with D uncertain. Germline-derived CDR1 and CDR2 are LGHDT and YNNKEL (reference sequence). The length of the CDR3 is 17 residues. The germline V and J ends were trimmed by 0 bases and 2 bases, with 13 bases remaining between them. CDR3: CASSQEVSRLNTGELFF. CDR3 sequence (DNA): TGTGCCAGCAGCCAAGAAGTCAGTCGCCTTAACACCGGGGAGCTGTTTTTT. Variable domain in full (rest from reference TRBV3-1 and TRBJ2-2): DTAVSQTPKYLVTQMGNDKSIKCEQNLGHDTMYWYKQDSKKFLKIMFSYNNKELIINETVPNRFSPKSPDKAHLNLHINSLELGDSAVYFCASSQEVSRLNTGELFFGEGSRLTVL.

As concerns this clonotype: This could be a read error, since a much larger clone is one nucleotide away. The J gene is TRBJ2-1, the V gene TRBV7-9, with D possibly being TRBD2 (5 bases). The CDR3 loop spans 14 amino acids. Germline V gives CDR1 SEHNR, CDR2 FQNEAQ (reference sequence). V lost 1 base, J lost 7 bases, and 11 bases lay in between. The CDR3 loop reads CASSLGTPINEQFF. In DNA form, the CDR3 reads TGTGCCAGCAGCTTAGGGACTCCGATTAATGAGCAGTTCTTC.

Ten or more counts support this clonotype. J is TRBJ2-2 and V is TRBV9; D is possibly TRBD2 (6 bases). The germline V gene encodes CDR1 SGDLS and CDR2 YYNGEE. The ends were cut back, 6 bases at V and 3 bases at J, with 12 bases in the middle. The CDR3 is 14 amino acids. The CDR3 nucleotides read TGTGCCAGCAAGGGCGGGGCGGACACCGGGGAGCTGTTTTTT. This sequence encodes CASKGGADTGELFF.

This clonotype was observed many times. The chain is built from TRBV6-5 and TRBJ1-1; D gene uncertain. The germline CDR1 and CDR2 sequences are MNHEY and SVGAGI. V was pared by 2 bases and J by 6 bases, with 19 bases between. The CDR3 length is 16 residues. Here the CDR3 DNA reads TGTGCCAGCAGTTACCTCCCAAGTGCTCTGCCCGCTGAAGCTTTCTTT. Protein sequence: CASSYLPSALPAEAFF.

This clonotype turned up a few times. The chain uses TRBV20-1 and TRBJ2-3; D unresolved. The CDR3 is 17 amino acids. CDR1 is DFQATT, CDR2 SNEGSKA, per germline (reference sequence). V was trimmed by 6 bases and J by 4 bases, leaving 26 bases between them. The CDR3 loop is CSAPRRVQASLADTQYF. As DNA, the CDR3 is TGCAGTGCCCCTAGACGAGTACAAGCGTCCCTCGCAGATACGCAGTATTTT.

This clonotype was detected many times. As DNA, the CDR3 is TGTGCCAGCAGTACTATACAGACCCAGTACTTC. Its translation: CASSTIQTQYF. The chain has TRBV6-1 and TRBJ2-5; no definite D call. This CDR3 has 11 residues. CDR1 is MNHNS and CDR2 is SASEGT in the germline V gene. The V and J ends lost 5 bases and 6 bases respectively, with 7 bases between them.

The CDR3 sequence: CASSQGARIYGYTF. The CDR3 nucleotides are TGTGCCAGCAGCCAGGGGGCGCGGATCTATGGCTACACCTTC. V gene TRBV28 combines with J gene TRBJ1-2; 8 positions match TRBD1. The CDR3 has 14 residues. The trim removed 6 bases at V and 4 bases at J, leaving 7 bases unmatched. The germline V gene has CDR1 MDHEN and CDR2 SYDVKM.

This clonotype was seen only a few times. This chain links TRBV7-3 with TRBJ2-7, with D tentatively TRBD1 (5 bases). Trimming shortened V by 3 bases and J by 3 bases, and 15 bases separated the two germline ends. Germline V CDR1 and CDR2: SGHTA, FQGTGA. This CDR3 contains 15 residues. The CDR3 nucleotides read TGTGCCAGCAGCTTCGGGCAGGGATTCCTCTACGAGCAGTACTTC. The encoded protein is CASSFGQGFLYEQYF.

The table lists this clonotype with many counts. This sequence joins TRBV30 and TRBJ2-7, with 7 nucleotides matching TRBD2. The CDR3 has 13 residues. Looked up from germline, CDR1 is GTSNPN and CDR2 is SVGIG (reference sequence). V gave up 4 bases and J gave up 2 bases; unmatched junction bases: 5. CDR3 sequence reads: CAWTGGGAYEQYF. The CDR3 DNA is TGTGCCTGGACGGGGGGAGGAGCCTACGAGCAGTACTTC.

This clonotype has at least ten counts. This chain joins TRBV19 and TRBJ2-1; 11 bases align to TRBD2. CDR3 size: 16 residues. From germline, CDR1 is LNHDA and CDR2 SQIVND (reference sequence). V lost 6 bases and J lost 0; bases outside the gene matches: 4. The chain's CDR3 is CASRKTSGSSYNEQFF. As DNA, the CDR3 is TGTGCCAGTAGAAAAACTAGCGGGAGCTCCTACAATGAGCAGTTCTTC.

This clonotype was counted ten times or more. This chain joins TRBV27 and TRBJ2-3; D is possibly TRBD1 (5 bases). CDR1 MNHEY and CDR2 SMNVEV come from the germline V gene (reference sequence). This CDR3 has 15 amino acids. V shed 3 bases and J shed 0 bases, with 10 bases lying between them. The CDR3 is CASSFSGSSTDTQYF. CDR3 in DNA: TGTGCCAGCAGTTTTTCAGGGTCTAGCACAGATACGCAGTATTTT.

This clonotype showed up many times. The V call is TRBV15, the J call TRBJ2-5; a possible D gene is TRBD2 (5 bases). Germline CDR1 is LNHNV and CDR2 is YYDKDF (reference sequence). This CDR3 spans 12 amino acids. The germline V and J ends were trimmed by 5 bases and 7 bases, with 11 bases remaining between them. The DNA for the CDR3 is TGTGCCACCAGCCTCGAGGGAAGGACCCAGTACTTC. Its protein is CATSLEGRTQYF.

There are many counts of this clonotype. The V gene is TRBV18, the J gene TRBJ1-1; D unclear. The CDR3 is made up of 14 amino acids. V dropped 2 bases and J dropped 1 base, with 8 bases sitting between them. CDR1 is KGHSH, CDR2 LQKENI, per germline. CDR3 in DNA: TGTGCCAGCTCACCAACGGTGGGGAACACTGAAGCTTTCTTT. Its translation is CASSPTVGNTEAFF.

The V and J genes are TRBV4-1 and TRBJ2-5; TRBD2 matches at 8 bases. This CDR3 region has 16 residues. Germline trimming cut 2 bases from V and 2 bases from J; bases unmatched to any gene: 7. Germline CDR1 MGHRA, CDR2 YSYEKL. CDR3 loop: CASSQSGGAPQETQYF. CDR3 nucleotides: TGCGCCAGCAGCCAATCCGGGGGGGCCCCGCAAGAGACCCAGTACTTC.

Comment on this clonotype: This may arise from a read error, as a much more abundant clone is one base away. The chain recombines TRBV6-1 with TRBJ1-5; D call uncertain. This CDR3 region has 14 residues. Germline V CDR1 and CDR2: MNHNS, SASEGT. V lost 1 base and J 3 bases, leaving 7 bases between the germline ends. DNA of the CDR3: TGTGCCAGCAGTGAAGACACGACCAATCAGCCCCAGCATTTT. Protein sequence: CASSEDTTNQPQHF.

At least ten counts were recorded for this clonotype. The chain uses TRBV24-1 and TRBJ2-7; 8 bases agree with TRBD2. Looked up from germline, CDR1 is KGHDR and CDR2 is SFDVKD. The CDR3 runs to 13 residues. J gave up 3 bases and V 5 bases, and 2 bases lay outside the gene matches. CDR3 sequence (DNA): TGTGCCACCAGTGCGAGCGGGAGCTACGAGCAGTACTTC. Amino acids: CATSASGSYEQYF.

The table lists this clonotype with many counts. The gene calls are TRBV18 and TRBJ1-1, with 9 bases that match TRBD1. CDR3 length equals 15 residues. With 3 bases clipped from V and 7 bases from J, the junction kept 9 bases outside the gene matches. CDR1 and CDR2 from the germline V gene are KGHSH and LQKENI. In nucleotides, the CDR3 is TGTGCCAGCTCACCGTACCGGGACAGGGAGGTTGAAGCTTTCTTT. It yields the protein CASSPYRDREVEAFF.

The chain employs TRBV5-1 and TRBJ1-1; tentatively, D is TRBD1 (6 bases). The germline V gene has CDR1 SGHRS and CDR2 YFSETQ. Trimming shortened V by 3 bases and J by 4 bases, and 13 bases separated the two germline ends. The CDR3 length is 14 residues. CDR3 coding DNA: TGCGCCAGCAGCTCCCGAGGGGGAACCACTGAAGCTTTCTTT. Amino acid sequence: CASSSRGGTTEAFF.

In this sample, this clonotype turned up many times. The rearrangement links TRBV10-3 to TRBJ2-2; 9 bases are a match to TRBD2. This CDR3 has 14 amino acids. Germline CDR1 is ENHRY and CDR2 is SYGVKD. V shed 5 bases, J shed 3 bases, and the junction held 1 base outside the gene matches. The CDR3, as DNA: TGTGCCATCAGTCGACTAGCGGACACCGGGGAGCTGTTTTTT. This gives the protein CAISRLADTGELFF.

This clonotype was recorded many times. This chain uses TRBV18 with TRBJ1-6; 10 nucleotides line up with TRBD1. Trimming removed 8 bases from V and 5 bases from J; junction bases left unmatched: 3. CDR3 length: 14 residues. From germline, CDR1 is KGHSH and CDR2 LQKENI. CDR3 in DNA: TGTGCCAGCAACGGACAGGGGGATAATTCACCCCTCCACTTT. This encodes CASNGQGDNSPLHF.

This clonotype was recorded at least ten times. DNA for the CDR3: TGTGCCAGCAGCTCCTCGGGAGGGAACACCGGGGAGCTGTTTTTT. It codes for CASSSSGGNTGELFF. The V call is TRBV7-3, the J call TRBJ2-2; TRBD2 matches at 7 bases. The trim removed 4 bases at V and 1 base at J, leaving 3 bases unmatched. The CDR3 contains 15 residues. CDR1 SGHTA and CDR2 FQGTGA come from the germline V gene.

This clonotype has a count of ten or more. V usage is TRBV27 and J usage is TRBJ2-3, with 9 bases aligning to TRBD2. The CDR3 totals 17 residues. The germline V gene has CDR1 MNHEY and CDR2 SMNVEV (reference sequence). V shed 6 bases and J 2 bases; nucleotides not matched to a gene: 12. The CDR3 here is CASSHPRGGRATDTQYF. The DNA for the CDR3 is TGTGCCAGCAGCCACCCGAGGGGCGGGAGGGCCACAGATACGCAGTATTTT.